Below, one T cell receptor beta chain is given with its context. These data come from a study of blood T cell repertoires in COVID-19. The table came from immunoSEQ multiplex PCR; TCRdb's copy has only in-frame clones and leaves some out. The data show some 110,000 clones, 65% to 90% seen once. V lost 4 bases and J 4 bases, leaving 21 bases between the germline ends. Germline V gene data show CDR1 as SGDLS and CDR2 as YYNGEE. CDR3 length equals 16 residues. The specimen sequenced was peripheral blood. This chain uses TRBV9 with TRBJ2-7, with TRBD2 as a possible D gene (5 bases). The sequence was obtained from a man aged 80 or over with acute or convalescent COVID-19. DNA for the CDR3: TGTGCCAGCAGCCCCCGGGCTAGCTGGAGAGGTTACGAGCAGTACTTC. It yields the protein CASSPRASWRGYEQYF.